This T cell receptor (beta chain) was captured in a study of cytomegalovirus exposure and HLA in healthy donors. Overall study results and limits: The study recorded over 150 TCR beta chains that were cytomegalovirus-associated.

Points on this clone: Its antigen is as yet unknown.

CDR1 is SGHNT and CDR2 is YENEEA in the germline V gene. Trimming shortened V by 6 bases and J by 6 bases, and 10 bases separated the two germline ends. CDR3 length equals 12 residues. Amplification used 60 Vbeta primers and 13 Jbeta primers. Only in-frame clones appear in the TCRdb table, and some are missing; sequencing was by immunoSEQ multiplex PCR. The repertoire holds some 130,000 clones, about four fifths seen once, with about 4.3% in the top ten. This receptor was taken from a man aged 25 to 45 in good health. The gene calls are TRBV11-3 and TRBJ2-3, with no clear D. The sample was PBMCs. CDR3 in amino acids: CASRLHQDTQYF. CDR3 nucleotides: TGTGCCAGCAGACTACATCAGGATACGCAGTATTTT. Full variable domain (rest looked up from reference TRBV11-3 and TRBJ2-3): EAGVVQSPRYKIIEKKQPVAFWCNPISGHNTLYWYLQNLGQGPELLIRYENEEAVDDSQLPKDRFSAERLKGVDSTLKIQPAELGDSAVYLCASRLHQDTQYFGPGTRLTVL.